The rows below give T cell receptor beta chains drawn from one sample of a study of T-cell reconstitution after alpha-beta-depleted transplantation in children. One entry per CDR3 protein, called by TCRdb with MiXCR from the PCR reads. The profile covers roughly 28,000 distinct CDR3 sequences, with around 17% appearing a single time and over 30% taken by the ten largest. Sequencing was performed on PBMCs, mostly from graft donor cells, taken 60 days after TCRalphabeta/CD19-depleted stem cell transplant. These receptors were taken from a male patient aged 2 to 9 who had a stem cell transplant for acute lymphoblastic leukemia, so the T cells may come from the graft donor. Each CDR3 is given without its conserved first and last residue.

>TRBV6-6
ASSYRGCEKLF
>TRBV7-2
ASSSAGTRGNEQF
>TRBV20-1
SARLLRDSLRGEQF
>TRBV20-1
SATQRGDYQETQY
>TRBV20-1
SARASPYEQY
>TRBV7-2
ASSLGSDTEAF
>TRBV28
ASSLWQVSTDTQY
>TRBV28
ASTRMEGSNQPQH
>TRBV20-1
SARDVAGGYNEQF
>TRBV12-3/TRBV12-4
ASSIGQGPYNEQF
>TRBV2
ASSEEGQGQETQY
>TRBV20-1
SAALTSGVGYEQY
>TRBV4-2
ASSQDVSRVTEAF
>TRBV7-9
ASSRDTGRVMQY
>TRBV18
ASSPLLQGELELF
>TRBV6-1
ASSSSSRGLTEAF
>TRBV6-5
ASSYVNSPLH
>TRBV5-1
ASSLPTSGNTGELF
>TRBV9
ASSVGRTTNNEQF
>TRBV20-1
SASGLAGNPQETQY
>TRBV20-1
SARWTSGSASQF
>TRBV3-2
ASSPRHGQAFYGYT
>TRBV20-1
SARGGYRDSGNTIY
>TRBV29-1
SAGGRFTGELF
>TRBV20-1
SASGGETQY
>TRBV29-1
SVDPGPDVANTGELF
>TRBV6-5
ASLSGQGAYEQF
>TRBV7-9
ASSLGGQWGPGEQY
>TRBV14
ASSPIAGVYEQY
>TRBV28
ASSYMQVTLSYEQY
>TRBV3-1
ASSQRVLAARNEQF
>TRBV6-1
ASTPDRDNEQY
>TRBV27
ASSLSWRGAKGEQF
>TRBV12-3/TRBV12-4
ASSLAPQPSQETQY
>TRBV28
ASKSGSNSNQPQH
>TRBV7-2
ASSETGGIYNEQF
>TRBV20-1
SARTSGRLGANVLT
>TRBV5-1
ASSLRGEETQY
>TRBV9
ASSAGRQGANYYGYT
>TRBV20-1
SARGTGVDEQY
>TRBV20-1
SAVPSGRGGTDTQY
>TRBV29-1
SDGPDRADTQY